This TCR beta chain appears in the sequencing data of a study of T cell clonotyping in hematopoietic cell transplantation. Whole-study context: Recipients' pretransplant samples followed cytoreduction. Whole-study results and caveats: Higher Inverse Simpson Index values in graft donor and pretransplant recipient predicted broader posttransplant TCR diversity. At the given depth, recipient repertoires were over 97% de novo clonotypes.

J gave up 7 bases and V 5 bases, and 4 bases lay outside the gene matches. Germline CDR1 MNHEY, CDR2 SMNVEV (reference sequence). This CDR3 comprises 14 residues. Note on this clone: As yet, its antigen is unknown.

The protocol was immunoSEQ multiplex PCR, while the TCRdb copy is restricted to in-frame clones and leaves out a portion. The table lists roughly 27,000 clones, around 83% of them singletons. Time point meaning: recipient sample about 28 days before transplant, after cytoreduction. Blood collection times were about day -28 and days 30, 100, 180 posttransplant. Here the sequenced sample was peripheral blood mononuclear cells, taken before stem cell transplant. The clonotype originates from a woman in her fifties or sixties with acute myeloid leukemia. Some clones in this sample may be carry-over from other donors' samples. The genes are TRBV27 and TRBJ1-6, with 8 bases matching TRBD1. CDR3 nucleotides: TGTGCCAGCAGTCGGGACAGGCACAATTCACCCCTCCACTTT. This codes for CASSRDRHNSPLHF.